The 19 T cell receptor beta chains presented below share a single source sample, sequenced in a study of metastatic and nonmetastatic thyroid tumors. TCRdb re-processed the PCR reads through MiXCR. The table has thousands of clones, around 31% seen once. Thyroid surgery had not been preceded by any treatment in any patient. The sample taken for sequencing was tumor tissue. The source is a female donor with papillary thyroid cancer or a benign thyroid nodule (not recorded which). Some clones in this sample may be carry-over from other donors' samples.

The sample holds many counts of this clone. The chain is built from TRBV7-8 and TRBJ2-5; the D is unclear. The germline V gene has CDR1 SGHVS and CDR2 FQNEAQ. This CDR3 contains 13 residues. Trimming stripped 8 bases from V and 3 bases from J, with 13 bases between. As DNA, the CDR3 is TGTGCCAGCGCCTCCGGATTTAAAGAGACCCAGTACTTC. Translation: CASASGFKETQYF.

This chain connects TRBV7-8 to TRBJ2-7; D possibly matches TRBD1 or TRBD2 (6 bases each). This CDR3 comprises 14 residues. Germline-derived CDR1 and CDR2 are SGHVS and FQNEAQ. Trimming shortened V by 5 bases and J by 4 bases, and 15 bases separated the two germline ends. CDR3 region: CASSRRDTIYEQYF. The CDR3 DNA is TGTGCCAGCAGCCGGCGGGACACCATTTACGAGCAGTACTTC.

The chain is built from TRBV7-2 and TRBJ1-5, with 7 bases fitting TRBD1. The CDR3 covers 15 residues. The germline V gene has CDR1 SGHTA and CDR2 FQGNSA. V trimming: 7 bases; J trimming: 0 bases; junction bases outside the gene matches: 6. The CDR3 DNA reads as TGTGCCAGCAAACCGACAGGGTATAGCAATCAGCCCCAGCATTTT. As protein: CASKPTGYSNQPQHF. Supplemented by reference TRBV7-2 and TRBJ1-5, the full variable domain reads GAGVSQSPSNKVTEKGKDVELRCDPISGHTALYWYRQSLGQGLEFLIYFQGNSAPDKSGLPSDRFSAERTGGSVSTLTIQRTQQEDSAVYLCASKPTGYSNQPQHFGDGTRLSIL.

The chain recombines TRBV6-2 or TRBV6-3 with TRBJ1-1; possibly TRBD1 for D (6 bases). Germline loops: CDR1 MNHEY, CDR2 SVGEGT. The CDR3 covers 12 residues. V was pared by 0 bases and J by 8 bases, with 7 bases between. The DNA for the CDR3 is TGTGCCAGCAGTTACTCGACAGGAGAAGCTTTCTTT. Encoded protein: CASSYSTGEAFF.

This chain uses TRBV6-1 with TRBJ2-7; 7 bases are shared with TRBD1. After removal of 8 bases from V and 3 bases from J, the junction contained 10 bases not matched to a gene. The CDR3 runs to 14 residues. CDR1 MNHNS and CDR2 SASEGT come from the germline V gene. The CDR3 nucleotides are TGTGCCAGCGGAGTAGGGGGCGGATTCTACGAGCAGTACTTC. It yields the protein CASGVGGGFYEQYF.

The chain employs TRBV12-3 or TRBV12-4 and TRBJ2-3; tentative D call: TRBD2 (5 bases). This CDR3 contains 13 residues. V was cut by 3 bases and J by 5 bases, with 9 bases left in between. The CDR3 region has the DNA TGTGCCAGCAGTTTCGCGGAGGTAGATACGCAGTATTTT. This gives the protein CASSFAEVDTQYF.

The chain recombines TRBV6-2 or TRBV6-3 with TRBJ2-1; the match to TRBD2 covers 11 bases. The CDR3 extends over 17 amino acids. V lost 3 bases, J lost 7 bases, and 11 bases stayed unmatched. Germline-derived CDR1 and CDR2 are MNHEY and SVGEGT. CDR3 sequence reads: CASSYTPTSGSLNEQFF. As DNA, the CDR3 is TGTGCCAGCAGTTATACCCCTACTAGCGGGAGTCTTAATGAGCAGTTCTTC.

This chain joins TRBV27 and TRBJ1-1; perhaps TRBD1 as D (5 bases). Trimming removed 3 bases at V and 2 bases at J, with 10 bases between. The CDR3 sequence is 14 residues long. Germline assignment: CDR1 MNHEY and CDR2 SMNVEV (reference sequence). The CDR3 reads CASSFSGRNTEAFF. The CDR3 DNA reads TGTGCCAGCAGTTTTTCAGGGAGAAACACTGAAGCTTTCTTT.

The rearrangement uses TRBV6-6 and TRBJ2-7; D not certain. Per the germline V gene, CDR1 is MNHNY and CDR2 is SVGAGI (reference sequence). The CDR3 consists of 14 residues. Trimming stripped 2 bases from V and 6 bases from J, with 14 bases between. The CDR3 nucleotides are TGTGCCAGCAGTTACGCCGCGGAAATGGGCGAGCAGTACTTC. It yields the protein CASSYAAEMGEQYF.

The chain has TRBV11-2 and TRBJ2-4; D gene uncertain. V shed 1 base and J shed 1 base, with 11 bases lying between them. Germline values: CDR1 SGHAT, CDR2 FQNNGV. The length of the CDR3 is 16 residues. The CDR3, as DNA: TGTGCCAGCAGCTTAGGACGGTCCTTGGCCAAAAACATTCAGTACTTC. This sequence encodes CASSLGRSLAKNIQYF.

The chain couples TRBV11-2 to TRBJ2-6, with no clear D. This CDR3 spans 16 amino acids. Germline CDR1 is SGHAT and CDR2 is FQNNGV. The V end lost 1 base, the J end lost 0 bases, and 7 bases lay between the germline ends. The CDR3 spells CASSLVRVSGANVLTF. For the CDR3, the DNA is TGTGCCAGCAGCTTAGTTCGCGTCTCTGGGGCCAACGTCCTGACTTTC.

This clone came up many times. The chain joins TRBV9 to TRBJ2-6; 7 nucleotides line up with TRBD1. The CDR3 has 17 amino acids. J gave up 0 bases and V 4 bases, and 7 bases lay outside the gene matches. Germline V gives CDR1 SGDLS, CDR2 YYNGEE. CDR3 sequence: CASSPRDSLSGANVLTF. DNA for the CDR3: TGTGCCAGCAGCCCCCGGGACAGCCTCTCTGGGGCCAACGTCCTGACTTTC.

This clone is labeled as medium-sized. V is TRBV11-2 and J is TRBJ1-4, with D possibly being TRBD1 (5 bases). V was cut by 5 bases and J by 7 bases, with 14 bases left in between. Per germline, CDR1 SGHAT and CDR2 FQNNGV. The CDR3 runs 14 residues. For the CDR3, the DNA is TGTGCCAGCAGCGTACCGGGGGGGATTGAAAAACTGTTTTTT. Protein sequence: CASSVPGGIEKLFF.

The sample holds a few counts of this clone. The germline gene is not matched at one end of the junction; a read error may be the cause. The chain employs TRBV6-2 or TRBV6-3 and TRBJ1-5; D is undetermined. The CDR3 has 15 residues. The V gene's germline CDR1 is MNHEY and CDR2 SVGEGT. The CDR3 region is CASSYGSDQDHPQHF. The CDR3 DNA is TGTGCCAGCAGTTACGGGTCGGACCAGGATCATCCCCAGCATTTT.

As concerns this clone: One end of the junction is discordant with germline, which a read error may explain. The J gene is TRBJ2-7, the V gene TRBV9; D possibly uses TRBD1 or TRBD2 (6 bases each). Germline V lookup: CDR1 SGDLS, CDR2 YYNGEE. The CDR3 is made up of 14 amino acids. CDR3 in amino acids: CASIGVGGTYEQYF. In DNA, the CDR3 is TGTGCCAGCATCGGCGTAGGGGGGACCTATGAGCAGTACTTC.

The chain carries TRBV28 and TRBJ2-7; tentatively, D is TRBD2 (5 bases). V lost 7 bases and J 0 bases, leaving 16 bases between the germline ends. Germline CDR1 MDHEN, CDR2 SYDVKM. The CDR3 loop spans 15 amino acids. The chain's CDR3 is CASIQQTGSSYEQYF. DNA of the CDR3: TGTGCCAGCATCCAGCAGACGGGGAGCTCCTACGAGCAGTACTTC. Full variable domain (rest looked up from reference TRBV28 and TRBJ2-7): DVKVTQSSRYLVKRTGEKVFLECVQDMDHENMFWYRQDPGLGLRLIYFSYDVKMKEKGDIPEGYSVSREKKERFSLILESASTNQTSMYLCASIQQTGSSYEQYFGPGTRLTVT.

J is TRBJ1-6 and V is TRBV27; no firm D call. This CDR3 comprises 14 residues. The ends were cut back, 1 base at V and 11 bases at J, with 12 bases in the middle. Germline V gives CDR1 MNHEY, CDR2 SMNVEV (reference sequence). Here the CDR3 reads CASSLWAGETPLHF. DNA of the CDR3: TGTGCCAGCAGTTTATGGGCCGGCGAGACACCCCTCCACTTT.

In its sample, this clone ranks as medium-sized. CDR3 DNA: TGCAGTGCTAGGTACTTCAGTGGGGCCTACGAGCAGTACTTC. Its protein is CSARYFSGAYEQYF. The chain recombines TRBV20-1 with TRBJ2-7; D gene ambiguous. Germline-derived CDR1 and CDR2 are DFQATT and SNEGSKA (reference sequence). The V and J ends lost 3 bases and 2 bases respectively, with 14 bases between them. This CDR3 spans 14 amino acids.

The CDR3 coding sequence is TGTGCCAGCAGCCCGCAGACAGGATTAAGTGAAGCTTTCTTT. As protein: CASSPQTGLSEAFF. The chain combines TRBV7-2 with TRBJ1-1; D is perhaps TRBD1 (6 bases). The CDR3 is 14 amino acids. Germline CDR1 reads SGHTA; CDR2 reads FQGNSA. Trimming took off 5 bases at V and 7 bases at J, with 17 bases between the two ends.